This TCR beta chain was retrieved from a study of blood T cell repertoires in COVID-19. As for the study in general: COVID-19 samples from acute and convalescent phases originated in the United States, Italy and Spain. Sources were T cells, B-cell-depleted T cells, or PBMCs; the material itself was cDNA or gDNA.

Methods used by the authors: For nucleated cells, counts were estimated from reference gene primer amplification. The table came from immunoSEQ multiplex PCR; TCRdb's copy has only in-frame clones and leaves some out. From that table come the V and J calls and clone size; the DNA was used to work out D and trimming. The data show 200,000 to 250,000 clones, approximately 85% seen once. The germline gives CDR1 MDHEN, CDR2 SYDVKM. Unmatched junction bases numbered 12, after V lost 5 bases and J lost 0 bases. The CDR3 contains 18 residues. Sequencing used peripheral blood. The clonotype comes from a woman aged 80 or over with COVID-19, enrolled during active disease. The rearrangement joins TRBV28 to TRBJ2-7; 11 nucleotides line up with TRBD2. CDR3 region: CASSGLGSGRASSYEQYF. The DNA for the CDR3 is TGTGCCAGCAGTGGGTTAGGTAGCGGGAGGGCGAGCTCCTACGAGCAGTACTTC.